A selection of T cell receptor beta chains follows, all from one sample in a study of molecular identifiers for immune sequencing clone quantification. TCRdb reanalysed the PCR reads using MiXCR and keeps one entry per CDR3 protein. The sample has about 330,000 distinct CDR3 sequences, 24% seen once. Specimen: naive CD8+ T cells from blood, with Jurkat cell RNA spiked in. Every receptor here comes from a human donor in good health. Some libraries in this study had Jurkat cell RNA spiked in. Both conserved end residues are part of each CDR3. Fields, in order: clone size, J gene, V gene, D gene, CDR3 protein, CDR3 DNA. The D gene is left open where the match is weak. Not all rows give a size; the values are once, few, many and, for expanded clones, a class.

few,TRBJ2-5,TRBV7-9,NA,CASSLALSDQETQYF,TGTGCCAGCAGCTTAGCGCTGTCAGACCAAGAGACCCAGTACTTC
NA,TRBJ2-7,TRBV27,NA,CASSGGPNYEQYF,TGTGCCAGCAGTGGGGGCCCTAACTACGAGCAGTACTTC
few,TRBJ1-1,TRBV20-1,TRBD1,CSASGDRGLSWNTEAFF,TGCAGTGCTAGCGGGGACAGGGGGTTGAGTTGGAACACTGAAGCTTTCTTT
few,TRBJ2-7,TRBV5-1,NA,CASSFGQGNIGREQYF,TGCGCCAGCAGCTTCGGTCAGGGAAATATAGGGAGAGAGCAGTACTTC
NA,TRBJ2-7,TRBV5-1,TRBD2,CASSPGTSGRITYEQYF,TGCGCCAGCAGCCCCGGGACTAGCGGGAGGATTACTTACGAGCAGTACTTC
NA,TRBJ1-5,TRBV12-3/TRBV12-4,TRBD1,CASRTGWTQPQHF,TGTGCCAGCAGGACAGGGTGGACTCAGCCCCAGCATTTT
few,TRBJ1-5,TRBV6-1,NA,CASSDRGQDSNQPQHF,TGTGCCAGCAGTGATCGAGGACAAGATAGCAATCAGCCCCAGCATTTT
few,TRBJ1-5,TRBV12-3/TRBV12-4,NA,CASSSGWGNQPQHF,TGTGCCAGTTCTTCCGGGTGGGGCAATCAGCCCCAGCATTTT
NA,TRBJ1-4,TRBV19,NA,CATRNEKLFF,TGTGCCACACGTAATGAAAAACTGTTTTTT
few,TRBJ2-3,TRBV12-3/TRBV12-4,NA,CASSFLAETDTQYF,TGTGCCAGCAGTTTCCTAGCTGAGACAGATACGCAGTATTTT
few,TRBJ2-3,TRBV4-1,TRBD2,CASSPYGGLAATDTQYF,TGCGCCAGCAGCCCCTATGGCGGACTAGCCGCCACAGATACGCAGTATTTT
NA,TRBJ2-3,TRBV7-9,NA,CATNWGAWWYF,TGTGCCACTAACTGGGGAGCCTGGTGGTATTTT
NA,TRBJ2-6,TRBV7-3,NA,CASSLTKGSFSGGNVLTF,TGTGCCAGCAGCTTAACGAAAGGATCTTTCTCTGGGGGCAACGTCCTGACTTTC
NA,TRBJ2-5,TRBV29-1,NA,CSVERSARETQYF,TGCAGCGTTGAAAGGTCAGCACGGGAGACCCAGTACTTC
few,TRBJ2-1,TRBV27,NA,CASSFLLAESEEFF,TGTGCCAGCAGTTTCCTTCTAGCTGAATCCGAGGAGTTCTTC
NA,TRBJ1-1,TRBV6-2/TRBV6-3,NA,CASSYPFPGGTNTEAFF,TGTGCCAGCAGTTACCCCTTCCCGGGGGGGACTAACACTGAAGCTTTCTTT
few,TRBJ1-4,TRBV18,NA,CASSPPDATNEKLFF,TGTGCCAGCTCACCACCAGATGCAACTAATGAAAAACTGTTTTTT
many,TRBJ1-1,TRBV4-1,TRBD1,CASSHATGDGTEAFF,TGCGCCAGCAGCCACGCAACAGGGGACGGCACTGAAGCTTTCTTT
few,TRBJ1-1,TRBV4-3,TRBD1,CASSQDNRGSRTEAFF,TGCGCCAGCAGCCAGGATAACAGGGGGAGTCGGACTGAAGCTTTCTTT
many,TRBJ2-7,TRBV15,NA,CATSRDLGSSYEQYF,TGTGCCACCAGCAGAGATTTGGGGTCCTCCTACGAGCAGTACTTC